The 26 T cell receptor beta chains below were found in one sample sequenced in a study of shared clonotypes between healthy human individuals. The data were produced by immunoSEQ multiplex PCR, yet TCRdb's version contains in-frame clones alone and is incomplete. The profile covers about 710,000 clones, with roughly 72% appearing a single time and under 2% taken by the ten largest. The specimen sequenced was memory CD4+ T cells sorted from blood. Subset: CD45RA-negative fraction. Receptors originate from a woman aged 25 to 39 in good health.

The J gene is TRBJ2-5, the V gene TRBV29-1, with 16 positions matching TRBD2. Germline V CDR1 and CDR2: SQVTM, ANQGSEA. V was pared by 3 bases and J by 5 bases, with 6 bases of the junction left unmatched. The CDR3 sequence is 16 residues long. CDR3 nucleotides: TGCAGCGTTGACGCGGGACTAGCGGGAGGGGGGGAGACCCAGTACTTC. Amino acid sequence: CSVDAGLAGGGETQYF.

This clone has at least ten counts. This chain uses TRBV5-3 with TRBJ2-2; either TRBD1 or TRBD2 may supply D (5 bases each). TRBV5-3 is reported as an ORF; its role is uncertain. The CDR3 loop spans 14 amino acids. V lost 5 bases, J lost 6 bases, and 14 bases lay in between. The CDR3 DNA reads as TGTGCCAGAAGACCGACGGGGCCGTCCGGGGAGCTGTTTTTT. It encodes CARRPTGPSGELFF.

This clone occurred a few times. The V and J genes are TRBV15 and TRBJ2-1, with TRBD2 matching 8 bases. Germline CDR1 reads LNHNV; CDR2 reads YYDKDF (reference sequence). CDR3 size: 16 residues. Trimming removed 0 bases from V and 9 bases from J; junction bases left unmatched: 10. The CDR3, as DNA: TGTGCCACCAGCAGAGATCCCGAGACTAGCGTCGCTGAGCAGTTCTTC. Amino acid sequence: CATSRDPETSVAEQFF.

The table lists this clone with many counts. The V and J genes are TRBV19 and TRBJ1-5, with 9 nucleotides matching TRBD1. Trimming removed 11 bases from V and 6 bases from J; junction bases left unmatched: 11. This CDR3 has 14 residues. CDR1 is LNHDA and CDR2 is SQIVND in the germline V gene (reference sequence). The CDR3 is CASRQGVLGQPQHF. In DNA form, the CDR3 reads TGTGCCTCAAGACAGGGGGTTTTGGGTCAGCCCCAGCATTTT.

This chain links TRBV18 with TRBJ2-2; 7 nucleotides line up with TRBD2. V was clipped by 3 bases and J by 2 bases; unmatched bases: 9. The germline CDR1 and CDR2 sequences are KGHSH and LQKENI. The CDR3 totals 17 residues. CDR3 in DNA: TGTGCCAGCTCACCTTGGCGGGAGACGACCAACACCGGGGAGCTGTTTTTT. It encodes CASSPWRETTNTGELFF.

For the CDR3, the DNA is TGCAGTGCAACGCAGGAAGAGACCCAGTACTTC. Translated, it gives CSATQEETQYF. V and J are TRBV20-1 and TRBJ2-5; unclear D gene. Germline V gene lookup returns CDR1 DFQATT and CDR2 SNEGSKA (reference sequence). This CDR3 is built from 11 residues. The V end was cut by 6 bases, the J end by 3 bases, with 8 bases between.

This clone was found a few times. This chain's CDR3 is CATSRGFEEPQHF. The CDR3 nucleotides read TGTGCCACCAGCAGGGGGTTCGAGGAGCCCCAGCATTTT. J is TRBJ1-5 and V is TRBV15; unclear D gene. V lost 3 bases to trimming and J lost 8 bases, with 11 bases between them. CDR1 LNHNV and CDR2 YYDKDF come from the germline V gene (reference sequence). This CDR3 region has 13 residues.

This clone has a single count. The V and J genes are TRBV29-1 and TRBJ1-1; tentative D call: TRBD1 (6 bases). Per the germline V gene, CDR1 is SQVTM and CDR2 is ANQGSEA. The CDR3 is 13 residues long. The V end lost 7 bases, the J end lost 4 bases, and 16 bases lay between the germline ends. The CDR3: CSAAKQGGTEAFF. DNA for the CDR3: TGCAGCGCGGCCAAACAAGGGGGCACTGAAGCTTTCTTT. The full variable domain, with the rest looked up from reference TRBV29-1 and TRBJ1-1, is SAVISQKPSRDICQRGTSLTIQCQVDSQVTMMFWYRQQPGQSLTLIATANQGSEATYESGFVIDKFPISRPNLTFSTLTVSNMSPEDSSIYLCSAAKQGGTEAFFGQGTRLTVV.

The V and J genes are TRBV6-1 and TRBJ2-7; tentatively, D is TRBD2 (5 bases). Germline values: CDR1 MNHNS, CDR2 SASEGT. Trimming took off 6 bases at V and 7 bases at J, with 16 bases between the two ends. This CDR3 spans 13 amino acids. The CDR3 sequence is CASRVTTSREQYF. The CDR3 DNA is TGTGCCAGCAGAGTGACTACCTCCCGGGAGCAGTACTTC.

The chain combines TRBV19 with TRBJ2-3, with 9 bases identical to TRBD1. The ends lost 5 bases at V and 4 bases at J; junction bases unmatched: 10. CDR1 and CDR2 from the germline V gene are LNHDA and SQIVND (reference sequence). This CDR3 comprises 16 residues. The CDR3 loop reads CASSAWDREFSDTQYF. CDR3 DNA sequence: TGTGCCAGTAGTGCCTGGGACAGGGAATTTTCAGATACGCAGTATTTT.

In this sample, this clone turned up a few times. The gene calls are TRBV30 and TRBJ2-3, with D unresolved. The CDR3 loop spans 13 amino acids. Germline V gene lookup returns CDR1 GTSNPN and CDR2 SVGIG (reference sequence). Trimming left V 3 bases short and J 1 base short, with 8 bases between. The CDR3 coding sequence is TGTGCCTGGAGGATCGCTGGCACAGATACGCAGTATTTT. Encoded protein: CAWRIAGTDTQYF.

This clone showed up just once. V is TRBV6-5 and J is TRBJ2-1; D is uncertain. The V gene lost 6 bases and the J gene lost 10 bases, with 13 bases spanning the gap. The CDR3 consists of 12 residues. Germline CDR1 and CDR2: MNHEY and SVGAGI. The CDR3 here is CASSAGRREQFF. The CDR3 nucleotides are TGTGCCAGCAGCGCAGGACGGCGGGAGCAGTTCTTC.

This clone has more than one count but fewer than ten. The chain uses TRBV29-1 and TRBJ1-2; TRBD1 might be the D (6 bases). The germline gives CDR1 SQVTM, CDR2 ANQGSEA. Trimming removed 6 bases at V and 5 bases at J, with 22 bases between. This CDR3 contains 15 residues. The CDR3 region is CSVLGRGPEGYGYTF. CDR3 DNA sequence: TGCAGCGTGCTCGGCAGGGGCCCAGAAGGATATGGCTACACCTTC.

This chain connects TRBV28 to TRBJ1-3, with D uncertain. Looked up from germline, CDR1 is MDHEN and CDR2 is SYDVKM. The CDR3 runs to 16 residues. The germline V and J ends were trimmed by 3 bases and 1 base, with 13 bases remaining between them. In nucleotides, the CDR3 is TGTGCCAGCAGTTTGTTAGAGGGTTTTTCTGGAAACACCATATATTTT. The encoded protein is CASSLLEGFSGNTIYF.

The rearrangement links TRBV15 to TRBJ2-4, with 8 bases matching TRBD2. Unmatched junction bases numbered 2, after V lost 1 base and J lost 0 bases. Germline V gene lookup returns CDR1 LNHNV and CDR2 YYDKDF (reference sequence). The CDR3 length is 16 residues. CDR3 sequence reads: CATSRGREGAKNIQYF. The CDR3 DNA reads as TGTGCCACCAGCAGAGGACGGGAGGGAGCCAAAAACATTCAGTACTTC.

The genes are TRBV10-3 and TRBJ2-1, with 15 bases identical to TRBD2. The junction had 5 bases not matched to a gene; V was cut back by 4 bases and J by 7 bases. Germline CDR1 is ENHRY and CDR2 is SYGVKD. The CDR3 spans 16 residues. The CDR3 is CAISGGLAGGTNEQFF. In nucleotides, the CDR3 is TGTGCCATCAGTGGTGGACTAGCGGGAGGGACGAATGAGCAGTTCTTC.

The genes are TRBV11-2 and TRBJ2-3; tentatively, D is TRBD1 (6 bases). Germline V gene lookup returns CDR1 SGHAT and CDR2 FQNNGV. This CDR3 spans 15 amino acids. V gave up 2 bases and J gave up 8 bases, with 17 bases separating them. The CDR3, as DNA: TGTGCCAGCAGCTTAAACAGGGCCCTAGGAGGTACGCAGTATTTT. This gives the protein CASSLNRALGGTQYF.

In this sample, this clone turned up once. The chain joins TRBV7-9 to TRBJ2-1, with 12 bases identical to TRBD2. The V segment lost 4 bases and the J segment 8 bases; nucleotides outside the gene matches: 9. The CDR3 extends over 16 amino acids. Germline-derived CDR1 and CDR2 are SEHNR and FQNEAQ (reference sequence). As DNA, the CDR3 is TGTGCCAGCAGCTCTCAACTAGCGGGAGGAGCCCATGAGCAGTTCTTC. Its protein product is CASSSQLAGGAHEQFF.

CDR3 nucleotide sequence: TGTGCCAGCAGCCCACAGGGGGCCCCGTGGACTGAAGCTTTCTTT. It yields the protein CASSPQGAPWTEAFF. The chain joins TRBV5-6 to TRBJ1-1; 9 nucleotides align to TRBD1. V dropped 4 bases and J dropped 5; count of bases not matched to a gene: 9. CDR1 and CDR2 (germline): SGHDT, YYEEEE. The CDR3 runs to 15 residues.

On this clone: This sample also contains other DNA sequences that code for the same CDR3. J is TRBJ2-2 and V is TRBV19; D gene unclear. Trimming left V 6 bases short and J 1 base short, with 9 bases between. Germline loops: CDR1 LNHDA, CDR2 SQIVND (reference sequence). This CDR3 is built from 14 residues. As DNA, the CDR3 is TGTGCCAGTAGCCAATCAAGGAACACCGGGGAGCTGTTTTTT. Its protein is CASSQSRNTGELFF. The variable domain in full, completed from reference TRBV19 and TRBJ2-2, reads DGGITQSPKYLFRKEGQNVTLSCEQNLNHDAMYWYRQDPGQGLRLIYYSQIVNDFQKGDIAEGYSVSREKKESFPLTVTSAQKNPTAFYLCASSQSRNTGELFFGEGSRLTVL.

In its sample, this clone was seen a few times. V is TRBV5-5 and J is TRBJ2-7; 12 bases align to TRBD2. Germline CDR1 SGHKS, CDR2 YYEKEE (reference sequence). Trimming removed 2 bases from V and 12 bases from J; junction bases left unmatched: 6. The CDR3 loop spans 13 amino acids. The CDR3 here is CASSLGTSGYWYF. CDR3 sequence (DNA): TGTGCCAGCAGCTTAGGGACTAGCGGGTATTGGTACTTC.

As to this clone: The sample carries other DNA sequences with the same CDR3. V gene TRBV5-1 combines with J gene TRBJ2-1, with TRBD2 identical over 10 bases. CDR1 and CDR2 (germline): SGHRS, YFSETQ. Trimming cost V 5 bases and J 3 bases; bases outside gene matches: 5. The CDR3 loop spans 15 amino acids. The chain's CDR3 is CASSLSSGSYNEQFF. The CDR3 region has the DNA TGCGCCAGCAGTCTCTCTAGCGGGAGCTACAATGAGCAGTTCTTC. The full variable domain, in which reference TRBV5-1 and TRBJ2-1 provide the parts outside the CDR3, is KAGVTQTPRYLIKTRGQQVTLSCSPISGHRSVSWYQQTPGQGLQFLFEYFSETQRNKGNFPGRFSGRQFSNSRSEMNVSTLELGDSALYLCASSLSSGSYNEQFFGPGTRLTVL.

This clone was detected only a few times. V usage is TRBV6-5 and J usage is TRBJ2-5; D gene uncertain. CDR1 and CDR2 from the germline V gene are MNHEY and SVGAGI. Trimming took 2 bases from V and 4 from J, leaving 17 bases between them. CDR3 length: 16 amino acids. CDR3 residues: CASSYAIPGEGETQYF. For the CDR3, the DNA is TGTGCCAGCAGTTACGCCATACCAGGAGAAGGAGAGACCCAGTACTTC.

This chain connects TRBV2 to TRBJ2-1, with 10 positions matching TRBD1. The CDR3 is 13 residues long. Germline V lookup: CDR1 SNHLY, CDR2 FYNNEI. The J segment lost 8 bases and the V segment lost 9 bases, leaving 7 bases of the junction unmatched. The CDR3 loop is CASEGQGFYEQFF. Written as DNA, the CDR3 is TGTGCCAGTGAGGGACAGGGGTTCTATGAGCAGTTCTTC.

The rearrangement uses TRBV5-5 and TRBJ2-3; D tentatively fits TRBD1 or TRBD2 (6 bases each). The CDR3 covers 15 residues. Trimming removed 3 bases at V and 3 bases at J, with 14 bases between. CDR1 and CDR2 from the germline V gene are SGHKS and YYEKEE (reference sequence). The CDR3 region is CASSWGAGETDTQYF. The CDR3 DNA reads TGTGCCAGCAGCTGGGGGGCAGGGGAGACAGATACGCAGTATTTT.

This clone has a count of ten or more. The CDR3: CASSVNRTVNNYGYTF. CDR3 DNA: TGTGCCAGCAGCGTCAATAGGACGGTGAATAACTATGGCTACACCTTC. The rearrangement links TRBV6-4 to TRBJ1-2; no clear D. This CDR3 is built from 16 residues. Germline V CDR1 and CDR2: MRHNA, SNTAGT. Trimming pared 6 bases from V and 1 base from J, leaving 18 bases between.